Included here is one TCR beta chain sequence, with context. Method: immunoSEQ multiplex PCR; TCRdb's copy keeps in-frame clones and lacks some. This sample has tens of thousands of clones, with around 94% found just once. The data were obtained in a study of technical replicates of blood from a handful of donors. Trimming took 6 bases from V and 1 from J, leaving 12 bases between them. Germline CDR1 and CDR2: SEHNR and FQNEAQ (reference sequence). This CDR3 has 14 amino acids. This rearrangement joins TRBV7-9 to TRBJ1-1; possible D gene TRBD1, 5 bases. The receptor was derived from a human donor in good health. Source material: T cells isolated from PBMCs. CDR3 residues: CASSDPGKNTEAFF. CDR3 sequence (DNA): TGTGCCAGCAGTGACCCAGGGAAGAACACTGAAGCTTTCTTT.